These 5 T cell receptor beta chains were all obtained from the same sample, sequenced in a study of metastatic and nonmetastatic thyroid tumors. Thyroid surgery had not been preceded by any treatment in any patient. Through MiXCR, TCRdb re-clonotyped the PCR reads. The table has under 100,000 clones, 8% to 9.5% seen once; the top ten hold more than 8%. Sequenced material: blood. Every receptor here comes from a female donor with papillary thyroid cancer or a benign thyroid nodule (not recorded which). Some clones in this sample may be carry-over from other donors' samples.

This clone came up many times. The chain recombines TRBV3-1 with TRBJ2-7; D remains unclear. This CDR3 comprises 12 residues. Germline CDR1 reads LGHDT; CDR2 reads YNNKEL (reference sequence). V was trimmed by 2 bases and J by 6 bases, leaving 8 bases between them. CDR3 DNA sequence: TGTGCCAGCAGCCAATTTGCTCGCGAGCAGTACTTC. Its translation: CASSQFAREQYF.

The sample holds many counts of this clone. The chain uses TRBV6-1 and TRBJ2-7; D may match TRBD1 or TRBD2 (6 bases each). The CDR3 is made up of 15 amino acids. Trimming left V 2 bases short and J 5 bases short, with 16 bases between. Germline V gives CDR1 MNHNS, CDR2 SASEGT. CDR3 region: CASSELLGGMDEQYF. DNA of the CDR3: TGTGCCAGCAGTGAACTTTTAGGGGGGATGGACGAGCAGTACTTC.

The chain carries TRBV11-2 and TRBJ2-3, with 9 bases identical to TRBD2. J lost 1 base, V lost 5 bases, and 10 bases had no gene match. From germline, CDR1 is SGHAT and CDR2 FQNNGV. The CDR3 is 17 residues long. The DNA of the CDR3 is TGTGCCAGCAGCCCCGGGACTAGCAGGCTCGGCACAGATACGCAGTATTTT. Residues: CASSPGTSRLGTDTQYF.

This clone was detected only a few times. The chain joins TRBV12-5 to TRBJ1-5, with D possibly matching TRBD1 (5 bases). Germline assignment: CDR1 LGHNT and CDR2 FRNRAP. This CDR3 is built from 14 residues. V dropped 8 bases and J dropped 7 bases, with 18 bases sitting between them. CDR3 sequence reads: CASPPRRDGQPQHF. Here the CDR3 DNA reads TGTGCTAGTCCCCCCCGGAGGGACGGACAGCCCCAGCATTTT.

There are many counts of this clone. The identical CDR3 is also encoded by other nucleotide sequences in the sample. CDR3 region: CATQPRGTYEQYF. The CDR3 DNA reads TGTGCCACCCAGCCCCGGGGAACCTACGAGCAGTACTTC. V gene TRBV3-1 combines with J gene TRBJ2-7; a possible D gene is TRBD2 (5 bases). There are 13 residues in the CDR3. Germline values: CDR1 LGHDT, CDR2 YNNKEL (reference sequence). Trimming removed 10 bases at V and 2 bases at J, with 15 bases between.